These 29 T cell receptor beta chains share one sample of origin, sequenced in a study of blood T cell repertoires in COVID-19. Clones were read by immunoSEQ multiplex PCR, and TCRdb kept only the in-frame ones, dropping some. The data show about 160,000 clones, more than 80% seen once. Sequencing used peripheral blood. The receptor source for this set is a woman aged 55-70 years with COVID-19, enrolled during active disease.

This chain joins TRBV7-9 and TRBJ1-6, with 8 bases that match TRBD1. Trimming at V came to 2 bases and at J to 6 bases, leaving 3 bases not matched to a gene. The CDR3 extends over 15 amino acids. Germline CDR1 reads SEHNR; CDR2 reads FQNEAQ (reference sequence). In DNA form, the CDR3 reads TGTGCCAGCAGCTTATCGGACAGGGTTAATTCACCCCTCCACTTT. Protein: CASSLSDRVNSPLHF.

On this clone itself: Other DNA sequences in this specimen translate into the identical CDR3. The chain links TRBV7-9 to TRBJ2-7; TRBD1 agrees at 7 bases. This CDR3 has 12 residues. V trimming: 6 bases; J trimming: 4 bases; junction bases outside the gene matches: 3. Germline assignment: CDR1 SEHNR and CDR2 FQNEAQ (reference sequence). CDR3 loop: CASSSQGYEQYF. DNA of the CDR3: TGTGCCAGCAGTTCACAGGGGTACGAGCAGTACTTC.

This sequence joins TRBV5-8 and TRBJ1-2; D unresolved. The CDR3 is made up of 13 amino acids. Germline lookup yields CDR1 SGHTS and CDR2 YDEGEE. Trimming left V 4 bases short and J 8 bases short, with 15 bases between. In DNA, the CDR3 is TGTGCCAGCAGCCCGGCCAGGTCTCGGGGCTACACCTTC. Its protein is CASSPARSRGYTF.

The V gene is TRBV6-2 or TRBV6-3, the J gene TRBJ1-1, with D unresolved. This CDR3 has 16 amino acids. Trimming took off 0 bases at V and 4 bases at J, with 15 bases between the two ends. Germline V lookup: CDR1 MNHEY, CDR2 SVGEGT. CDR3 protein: CASSYSTSIRGTEAFF. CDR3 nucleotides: TGTGCCAGCAGTTACTCGACGTCAATCCGGGGCACTGAAGCTTTCTTT.

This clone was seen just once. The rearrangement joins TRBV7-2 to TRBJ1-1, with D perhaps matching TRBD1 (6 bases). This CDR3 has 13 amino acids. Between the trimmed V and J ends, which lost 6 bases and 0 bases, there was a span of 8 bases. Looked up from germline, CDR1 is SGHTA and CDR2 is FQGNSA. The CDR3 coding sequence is TGTGCCAGCAGAGCAGGGGTGAACACTGAAGCTTTCTTT. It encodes CASRAGVNTEAFF.

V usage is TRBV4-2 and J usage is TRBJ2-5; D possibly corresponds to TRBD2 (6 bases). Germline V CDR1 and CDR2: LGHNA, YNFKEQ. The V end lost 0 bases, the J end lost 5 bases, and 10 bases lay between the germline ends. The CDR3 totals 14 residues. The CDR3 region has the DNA TGTGCCAGCAGCCAAGAGGCGGGGAAGGAGACCCAGTACTTC. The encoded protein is CASSQEAGKETQYF.

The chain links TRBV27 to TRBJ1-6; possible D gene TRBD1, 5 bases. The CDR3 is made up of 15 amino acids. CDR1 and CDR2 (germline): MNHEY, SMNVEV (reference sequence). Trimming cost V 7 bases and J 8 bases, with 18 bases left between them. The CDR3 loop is CASTVDPTGYSPLHF. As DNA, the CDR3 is TGTGCCAGCACTGTGGACCCTACAGGTTATTCACCCCTCCACTTT.

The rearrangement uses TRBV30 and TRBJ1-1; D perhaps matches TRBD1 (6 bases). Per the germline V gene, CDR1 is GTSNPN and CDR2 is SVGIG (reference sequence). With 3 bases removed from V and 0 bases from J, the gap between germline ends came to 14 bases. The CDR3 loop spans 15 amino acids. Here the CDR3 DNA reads TGTGCCTGGAGGGGGACACAGGCCATGAACACTGAAGCTTTCTTT. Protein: CAWRGTQAMNTEAFF.

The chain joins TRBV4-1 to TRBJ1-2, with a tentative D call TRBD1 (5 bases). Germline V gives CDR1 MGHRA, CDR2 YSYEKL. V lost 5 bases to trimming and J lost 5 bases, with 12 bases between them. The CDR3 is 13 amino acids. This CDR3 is CASSFDRLYGYTF. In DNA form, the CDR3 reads TGCGCCAGCAGCTTCGACAGACTTTATGGCTACACCTTC.

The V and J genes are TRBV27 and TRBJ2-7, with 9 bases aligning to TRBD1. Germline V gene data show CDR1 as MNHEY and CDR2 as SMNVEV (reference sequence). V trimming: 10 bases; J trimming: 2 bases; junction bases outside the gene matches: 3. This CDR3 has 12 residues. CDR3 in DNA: TGTGCCACCCGGGACAGGGCCTACGAGCAGTACTTC. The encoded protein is CATRDRAYEQYF.

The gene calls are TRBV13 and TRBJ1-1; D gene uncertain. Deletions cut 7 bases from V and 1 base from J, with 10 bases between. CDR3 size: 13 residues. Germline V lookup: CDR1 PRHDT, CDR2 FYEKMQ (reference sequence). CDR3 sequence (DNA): TGTGCCAGCAAGGAGCGTGGGAACACTGAAGCTTTCTTT. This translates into CASKERGNTEAFF.

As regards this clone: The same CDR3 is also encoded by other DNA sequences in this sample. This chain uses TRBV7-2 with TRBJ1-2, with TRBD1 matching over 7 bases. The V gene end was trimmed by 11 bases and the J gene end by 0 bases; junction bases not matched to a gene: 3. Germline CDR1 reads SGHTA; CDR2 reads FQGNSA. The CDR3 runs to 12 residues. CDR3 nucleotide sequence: TGTGCCGGCGGGACAGCTAACTATGGCTACACCTTC. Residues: CAGGTANYGYTF. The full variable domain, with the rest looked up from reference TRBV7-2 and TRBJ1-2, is GAGVSQSPSNKVTEKGKDVELRCDPISGHTALYWYRQSLGQGLEFLIYFQGNSAPDKSGLPSDRFSAERTGGSVSTLTIQRTQQEDSAVYLCAGGTANYGYTFGSGTRLTVV.

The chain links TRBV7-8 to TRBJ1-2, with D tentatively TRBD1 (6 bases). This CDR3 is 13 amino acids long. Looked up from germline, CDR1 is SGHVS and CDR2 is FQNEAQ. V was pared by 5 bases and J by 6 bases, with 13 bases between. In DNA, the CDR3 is TGTGCCAGCAGCCTAAATGGACAGAATGGCTACACCTTC. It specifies CASSLNGQNGYTF.

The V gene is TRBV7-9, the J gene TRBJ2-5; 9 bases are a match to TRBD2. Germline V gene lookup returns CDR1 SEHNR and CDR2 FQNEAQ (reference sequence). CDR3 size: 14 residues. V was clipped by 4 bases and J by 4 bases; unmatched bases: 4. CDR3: CASSSLAGPETQYF. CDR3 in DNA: TGTGCCAGCAGCTCCCTAGCGGGGCCAGAGACCCAGTACTTC.

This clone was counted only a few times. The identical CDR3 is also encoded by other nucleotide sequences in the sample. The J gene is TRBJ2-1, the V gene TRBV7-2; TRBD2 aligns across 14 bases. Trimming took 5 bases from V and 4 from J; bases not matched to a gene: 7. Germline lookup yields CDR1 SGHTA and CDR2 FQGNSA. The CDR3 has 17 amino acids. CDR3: CASSDPGLAGGYNEQFF. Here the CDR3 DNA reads TGTGCCAGCAGCGATCCTGGACTAGCGGGGGGTTACAATGAGCAGTTCTTC. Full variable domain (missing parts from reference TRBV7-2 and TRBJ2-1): GAGVSQSPSNKVTEKGKDVELRCDPISGHTALYWYRQSLGQGLEFLIYFQGNSAPDKSGLPSDRFSAERTGGSVSTLTIQRTQQEDSAVYLCASSDPGLAGGYNEQFFGPGTRLTVL.

CDR3 in DNA: TGTGCCAGTAAACCGCCCGGGACAGACTATGGCTACACCTTC. The encoded protein is CASKPPGTDYGYTF. The chain uses TRBV19 and TRBJ1-2; TRBD1 matches 7 bases. Trimming took 7 bases from V and 3 from J; bases not matched to a gene: 8. The CDR3 extends over 14 amino acids. Germline CDR1 and CDR2: LNHDA and SQIVND (reference sequence).

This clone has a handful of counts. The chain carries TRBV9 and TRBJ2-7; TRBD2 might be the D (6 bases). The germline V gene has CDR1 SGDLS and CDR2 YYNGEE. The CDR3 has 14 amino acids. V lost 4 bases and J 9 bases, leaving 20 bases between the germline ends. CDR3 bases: TGTGCCAGCAGCCCCCCAAGTGGAGGGACTGGGCAGTACTTC. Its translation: CASSPPSGGTGQYF. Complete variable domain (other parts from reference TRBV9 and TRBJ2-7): DSGVTQTPKHLITATGQRVTLRCSPRSGDLSVYWYQQSLDQGLQFLIQYYNGEERAKGNILERFSAQQFPDLHSELNLSSLELGDSALYFCASSPPSGGTGQYFGPGTRLTVT.

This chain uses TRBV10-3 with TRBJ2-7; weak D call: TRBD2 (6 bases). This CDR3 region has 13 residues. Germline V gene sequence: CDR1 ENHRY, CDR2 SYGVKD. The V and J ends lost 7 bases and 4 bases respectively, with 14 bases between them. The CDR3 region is CAITPGGDYEQYF. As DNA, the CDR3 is TGTGCCATCACGCCCGGGGGAGATTACGAGCAGTACTTC.

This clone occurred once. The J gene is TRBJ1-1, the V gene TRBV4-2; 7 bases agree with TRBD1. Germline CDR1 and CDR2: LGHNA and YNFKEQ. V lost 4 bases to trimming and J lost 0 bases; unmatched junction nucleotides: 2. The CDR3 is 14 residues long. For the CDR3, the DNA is TGTGCCAGCAGCCCGGGACAGCTGAACACTGAAGCTTTCTTT. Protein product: CASSPGQLNTEAFF.

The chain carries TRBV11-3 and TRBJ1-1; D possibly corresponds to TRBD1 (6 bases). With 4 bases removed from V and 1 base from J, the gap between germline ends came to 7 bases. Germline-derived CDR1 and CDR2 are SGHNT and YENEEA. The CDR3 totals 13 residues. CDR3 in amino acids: CASSSTGNTEAFF. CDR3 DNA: TGTGCCAGCAGCTCGACAGGGAACACTGAAGCTTTCTTT.

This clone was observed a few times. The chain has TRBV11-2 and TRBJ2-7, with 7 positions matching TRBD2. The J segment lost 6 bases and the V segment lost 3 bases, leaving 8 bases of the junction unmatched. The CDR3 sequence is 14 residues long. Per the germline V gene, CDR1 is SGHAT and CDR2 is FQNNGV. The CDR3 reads CASSFEAGGSEQYF. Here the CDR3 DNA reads TGTGCCAGCAGCTTTGAGGCGGGCGGGAGCGAGCAGTACTTC.

CDR3 DNA: TGTGCCTGGAGTATTGACAGGGGTTCTAATTCACCCCTCCACTTT. The encoded protein is CAWSIDRGSNSPLHF. The rearrangement joins TRBV30 to TRBJ1-6; 8 bases align to TRBD1. Germline V gene lookup returns CDR1 GTSNPN and CDR2 SVGIG (reference sequence). The CDR3 runs to 15 residues. Unmatched junction bases numbered 6, after V lost 2 bases and J lost 6 bases.

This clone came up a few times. The CDR3 DNA sequence: TGTGCCAGCACCCTAGGAGGCAGTTTCTCTGGGGCCAACGTCCTGACTTTC. This sequence encodes CASTLGGSFSGANVLTF. The V call is TRBV7-2, the J call TRBJ2-6, with D perhaps matching TRBD2 (5 bases). CDR1 is SGHTA, CDR2 FQGNSA, per germline. The CDR3 length is 17 residues. V was clipped by 7 bases and J by 0 bases, with 16 bases between them. The variable domain in full, completed from reference TRBV7-2 and TRBJ2-6, reads GAGVSQSPSNKVTEKGKDVELRCDPISGHTALYWYRQSLGQGLEFLIYFQGNSAPDKSGLPSDRFSAERTGGSVSTLTIQRTQQEDSAVYLCASTLGGSFSGANVLTFGAGSRLTVL.

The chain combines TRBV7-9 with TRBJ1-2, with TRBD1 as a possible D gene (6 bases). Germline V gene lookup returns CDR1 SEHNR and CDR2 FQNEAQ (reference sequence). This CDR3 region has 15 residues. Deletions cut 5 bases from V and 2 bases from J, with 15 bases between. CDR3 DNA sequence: TGTGCCAGCAGCGCGGACAGTGAATCCAACTATGGCTACACCTTC. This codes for CASSADSESNYGYTF.

DNA for the CDR3: TGTGCCAGCTCCCCAGGGCGAGACTACGAGCAGTACTTC. It encodes CASSPGRDYEQYF. The genes are TRBV6-5 and TRBJ2-7; D is possibly TRBD1 (5 bases). The CDR3 runs 13 residues. Trimming shortened V by 8 bases and J by 3 bases, and 14 bases separated the two germline ends. Germline V lookup: CDR1 MNHEY, CDR2 SVGAGI.

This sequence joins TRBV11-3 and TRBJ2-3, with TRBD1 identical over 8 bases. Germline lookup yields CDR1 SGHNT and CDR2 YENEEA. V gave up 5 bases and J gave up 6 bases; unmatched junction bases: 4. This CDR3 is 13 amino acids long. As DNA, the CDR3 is TGTGCCAGCAGCCCTGACAGGGGTGATACGCAGTATTTT. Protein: CASSPDRGDTQYF.

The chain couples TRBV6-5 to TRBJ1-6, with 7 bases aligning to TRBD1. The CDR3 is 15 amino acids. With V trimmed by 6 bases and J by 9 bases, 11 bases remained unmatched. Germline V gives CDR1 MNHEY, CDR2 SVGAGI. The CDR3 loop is CASRPQGNLVSPLHF. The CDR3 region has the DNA TGTGCCAGCAGGCCACAGGGGAATTTAGTTTCACCCCTCCACTTT.

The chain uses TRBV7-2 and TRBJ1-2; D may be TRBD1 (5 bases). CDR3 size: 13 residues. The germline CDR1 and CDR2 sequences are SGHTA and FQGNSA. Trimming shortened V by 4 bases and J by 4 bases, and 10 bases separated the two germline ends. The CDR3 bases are TGTGCCAGCAGCTACTCAGGGTCCTATGGCTACACCTTC. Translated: CASSYSGSYGYTF. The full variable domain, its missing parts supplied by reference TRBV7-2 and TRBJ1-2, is GAGVSQSPSNKVTEKGKDVELRCDPISGHTALYWYRQSLGQGLEFLIYFQGNSAPDKSGLPSDRFSAERTGGSVSTLTIQRTQQEDSAVYLCASSYSGSYGYTFGSGTRLTVV.

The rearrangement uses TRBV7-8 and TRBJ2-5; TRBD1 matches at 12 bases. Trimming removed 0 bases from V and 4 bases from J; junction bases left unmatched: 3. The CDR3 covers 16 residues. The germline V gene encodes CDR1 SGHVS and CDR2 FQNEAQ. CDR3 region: CASSLARGQGAETQYF. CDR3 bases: TGTGCCAGCAGCTTAGCGCGGGGACAGGGGGCAGAGACCCAGTACTTC.